A few counts support the clone carrying this T cell receptor (beta chain). The antigen remains undetermined. The source of the sample is a study of early T cells in non-severe SARS-CoV-2 infection. Notes on the study in general: Clonotype matching in VDJdb favored anti-spike CD8 responses and did not capture private and CD4 specificities.

Individual cDNA molecules received unique molecular identifiers. TCRdb itself ran the 5' RACE reads through MiXCR, one entry per CDR3 protein. The top ten clones hold around 5.4% of a sample with over 75,000 distinct CDR3 sequences, under 15% of them seen once. The sequence came from an adult who was a healthcare worker with PCR-confirmed SARS-CoV-2 infection or an uninfected control (not recorded which). The specimen sequenced was whole blood.

The CDR3 is CASSLAGSSYEQFF. The CDR3 DNA is TGCGCCAGCAGCTTGGCCGGGAGTAGCTATGAGCAGTTCTTC. The chain uses TRBV5-1 and TRBJ2-1, with D possibly matching TRBD2 (6 bases). The germline gives CDR1 SGHRS, CDR2 YFSETQ. The CDR3 spans 14 residues. Trimming removed 0 bases at V and 8 bases at J, with 12 bases between.